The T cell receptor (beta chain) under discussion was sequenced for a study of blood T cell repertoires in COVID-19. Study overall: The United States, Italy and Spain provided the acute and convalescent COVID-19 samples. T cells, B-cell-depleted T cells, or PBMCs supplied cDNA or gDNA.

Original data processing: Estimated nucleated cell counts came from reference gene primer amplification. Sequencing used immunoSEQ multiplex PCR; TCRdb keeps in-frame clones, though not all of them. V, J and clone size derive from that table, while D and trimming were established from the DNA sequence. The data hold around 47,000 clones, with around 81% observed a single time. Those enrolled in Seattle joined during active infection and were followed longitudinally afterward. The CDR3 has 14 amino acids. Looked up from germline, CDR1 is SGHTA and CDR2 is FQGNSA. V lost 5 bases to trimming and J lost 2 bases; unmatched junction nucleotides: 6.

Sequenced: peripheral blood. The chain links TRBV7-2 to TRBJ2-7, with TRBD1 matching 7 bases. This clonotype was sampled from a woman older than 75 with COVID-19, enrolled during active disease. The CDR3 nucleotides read TGTGCCAGCAGCCAACCGGGACAGACCTACGAGCAGTACTTC. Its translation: CASSQPGQTYEQYF.